This T cell receptor beta chain was documented in a study of T cell responses to AZD1222 COVID-19 vaccine. Comment on this clone: Its antigen is undetermined.

Overall study findings and caveats: Across the whole spike, CD4 TCRs peaked at regions 160-218 and 743-854. At baseline, just 6 or 7 AZD1222 recipients tested seropositive.

V was pared by 4 bases and J by 2 bases, with 12 bases between. Per germline, CDR1 MNHEY and CDR2 SVGAGI. The CDR3 is 15 amino acids. Some clones are missing from TCRdb's copy, which holds only in-frame ones; the method was immunoSEQ multiplex PCR. The profile shows around 110,000 clones, nearly 90% of them singletons. This specimen was peripheral blood, taken 28 days after the second AZD1222 dose. This clonotype was obtained from an adult who received the AZD1222 COVID-19 vaccine. V gene TRBV6-5 combines with J gene TRBJ1-3; tentative D call: TRBD1 (5 bases). The chain's CDR3 is CASSFSQGTGNTIYF. In DNA, the CDR3 is TGTGCCAGCAGTTTTTCTCAGGGAACTGGAAACACCATATATTTT.